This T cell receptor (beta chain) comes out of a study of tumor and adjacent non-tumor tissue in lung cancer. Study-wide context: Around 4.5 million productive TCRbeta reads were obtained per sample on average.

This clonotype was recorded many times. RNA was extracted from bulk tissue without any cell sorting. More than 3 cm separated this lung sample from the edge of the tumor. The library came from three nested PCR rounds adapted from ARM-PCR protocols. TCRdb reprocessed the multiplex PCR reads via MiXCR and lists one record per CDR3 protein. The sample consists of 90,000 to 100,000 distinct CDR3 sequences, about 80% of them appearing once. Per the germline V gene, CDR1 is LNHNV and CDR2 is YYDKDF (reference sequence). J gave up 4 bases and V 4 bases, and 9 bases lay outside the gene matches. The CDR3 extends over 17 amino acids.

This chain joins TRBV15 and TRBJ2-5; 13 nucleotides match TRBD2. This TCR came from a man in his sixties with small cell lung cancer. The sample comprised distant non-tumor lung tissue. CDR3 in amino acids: CATSNFRTSGSGETQYF. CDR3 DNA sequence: TGTGCCACCAGCAATTTCCGGACTAGCGGGAGTGGAGAGACCCAGTACTTC.